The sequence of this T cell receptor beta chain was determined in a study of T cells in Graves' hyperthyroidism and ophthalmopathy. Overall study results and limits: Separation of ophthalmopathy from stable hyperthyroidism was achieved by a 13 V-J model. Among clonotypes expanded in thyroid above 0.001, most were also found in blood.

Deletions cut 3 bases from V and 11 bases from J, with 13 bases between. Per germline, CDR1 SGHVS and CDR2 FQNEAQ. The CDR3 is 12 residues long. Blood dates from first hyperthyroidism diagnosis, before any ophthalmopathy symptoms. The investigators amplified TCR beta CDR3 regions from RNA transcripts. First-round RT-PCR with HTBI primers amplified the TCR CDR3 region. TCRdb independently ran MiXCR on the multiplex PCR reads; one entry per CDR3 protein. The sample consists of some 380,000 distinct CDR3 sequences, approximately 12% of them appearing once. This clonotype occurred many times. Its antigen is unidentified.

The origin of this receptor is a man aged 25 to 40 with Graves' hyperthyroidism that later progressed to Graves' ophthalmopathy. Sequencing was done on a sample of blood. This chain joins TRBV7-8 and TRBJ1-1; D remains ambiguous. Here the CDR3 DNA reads TGTGCCAGCAGCTTCCCCGGGTCGGTGGCTTTCTTT. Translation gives CASSFPGSVAFF.